This T cell receptor beta chain was sequenced in a study of T cell responses to AZD1222 COVID-19 vaccine. V dropped 2 bases and J dropped 3; count of bases not matched to a gene: 8. This CDR3 has 16 amino acids. CDR1 is MGHRA and CDR2 is YSYEKL in the germline V gene. Profiled with immunoSEQ multiplex PCR; TCRdb holds only in-frame clones, not every one. The data show about 120,000 clones, around 84% seen once. Sequenced material: peripheral blood, taken on day 0 of AZD1222 vaccination. The receptor comes from an adult in good health. The chain couples TRBV4-1 to TRBJ1-1, with 8 positions matching TRBD1. In DNA, the CDR3 is TGCGCCAGCAGCCAACCCATACGACAGGGGCACACTGAAGCTTTCTTT. Amino acids: CASSQPIRQGHTEAFF.